This T cell receptor (beta chain) was obtained from a study of blood T cell repertoires in COVID-19. The protocol was immunoSEQ multiplex PCR, while the TCRdb copy is restricted to in-frame clones and leaves out a portion. The sample contains around 150,000 clones, 82% of which appear only once. The CDR3 contains 14 residues. The trim removed 1 base at V and 5 bases at J, leaving 4 bases unmatched. The germline gives CDR1 SEHNR, CDR2 FQNEAQ (reference sequence). The rearrangement links TRBV7-9 to TRBJ2-5, with 7 bases aligning to TRBD1. The sequence was collected from a woman aged 40 to 50 with COVID-19, enrolled during active disease. Sequenced material: peripheral blood. The chain's CDR3 is CASSLGGGRETQYF. In DNA form, the CDR3 reads TGTGCCAGCAGCTTAGGAGGGGGCCGGGAGACCCAGTACTTC. Combining the CDR3 with reference TRBV7-9 and TRBJ2-5 gives the whole variable domain DTGVSQNPRHKITKRGQNVTFRCDPISEHNRLYWYRQTLGQGPEFLTYFQNEAQLEKSRLLSDRFSAERPKGSFSTLEIQRTEQGDSAMYLCASSLGGGRETQYFGPGTRLLVL.